Sequencing of this T cell receptor (beta chain) was carried out in a study of neoadjuvant nivolumab and ipilimumab in lung cancer. Findings and limits, study-wide: Resected-tumor TCR richness correlated positively with pretherapy blood richness. Compared with tumor-adjacent uninvolved lung, resected tumors showed greater richness and clonality.

The data were produced by immunoSEQ multiplex PCR, yet TCRdb's version contains in-frame clones alone and is incomplete. The sample consists of about 6,200 clones, roughly 61% of them appearing once. In the case of this clone: What it binds is unknown.

CDR3 length equals 14 residues. V shed 2 bases and J shed 4 bases, with 11 bases lying between them. Germline lookup yields CDR1 MNHNS and CDR2 SASEGT. V and J are TRBV6-1 and TRBJ1-2, with TRBD1 as a possible D gene (5 bases). The sequences come from tumor tissue, collected after neoadjuvant nivolumab, alone or with ipilimumab, at or shortly before surgery. The receptor was derived from an adult with non-small cell lung cancer. The CDR3 loop is CASSEIGGFYGYTF. The CDR3 nucleotides are TGTGCCAGCAGTGAAATCGGGGGGTTCTATGGCTACACCTTC.